This entry lists 23 T cell receptor beta chains sequenced from one sample in a study of blood T cell repertoires in COVID-19. Sequencing was performed with immunoSEQ multiplex PCR; in TCRdb, only in-frame clones are kept and a portion is missing. The table has about 400,000 clones, approximately 86% seen once. Sequencing input: PBMCs or T cells enriched from blood (not recorded which). The receptor source for this set is a woman aged 40 to 50 with acute COVID-19.

The V call is TRBV4-1, the J call TRBJ1-2; 8 bases fit TRBD1. The CDR3 extends over 15 amino acids. The V gene's germline CDR1 is MGHRA and CDR2 YSYEKL. J was trimmed by 4 bases and V by 3 bases; bases with no gene match: 7. The CDR3 DNA sequence: TGCGCCAGCAGCCAGATGGCTCAGGGGGCCTATGGCTACACCTTC. Translating gives CASSQMAQGAYGYTF.

The V gene is TRBV2, the J gene TRBJ1-2; weak D call: TRBD1 (5 bases). Germline V gene lookup returns CDR1 SNHLY and CDR2 FYNNEI. V was trimmed by 4 bases and J by 2 bases, leaving 11 bases between them. There are 14 residues in the CDR3. DNA for the CDR3: TGTGCCAGCAGTGGTTACCGGGGGAACTATGGCTACACCTTC. It is translated as CASSGYRGNYGYTF.

This chain joins TRBV19 and TRBJ1-2, with D unresolved. Trimming cost V 7 bases and J 7 bases, with 19 bases left between them. The length of the CDR3 is 14 residues. CDR1 and CDR2 (germline): LNHDA, SQIVND (reference sequence). CDR3 amino acids: CASMGNRALGGYTF. CDR3 coding DNA: TGTGCCAGTATGGGTAACAGAGCCCTGGGTGGCTACACCTTC.

This clone was found many times. V gene TRBV12-3 or TRBV12-4 combines with J gene TRBJ2-1; D unclear. CDR3 length: 13 amino acids. V was clipped by 2 bases and J by 5 bases, with 7 bases between them. CDR3 in DNA: TGTGCCAGCAGTTTAAACCAGGACAATGAGCAGTTCTTC. Amino acid sequence: CASSLNQDNEQFF.

In DNA form, the CDR3 reads TGCGCCAGCAGCCCAAGCGGGGTTCAAAAAGATACGCAGTATTTT. As protein: CASSPSGVQKDTQYF. This chain uses TRBV4-1 with TRBJ2-3; 7 nucleotides align to TRBD2. The CDR3 covers 15 residues. V was clipped by 4 bases and J by 5 bases; unmatched bases: 9. From germline, CDR1 is MGHRA and CDR2 YSYEKL.

The chain carries TRBV3-1 (or the pseudogene TRBV3-2) and TRBJ1-3; D remains unclear. The CDR3 is 15 amino acids. Trimming removed 3 bases from V and 0 bases from J, with 9 bases in between. Germline V gene lookup returns CDR1 LGHDT and CDR2 YNNKEL (reference sequence). DNA for the CDR3: TGTGCCAGCAGCCAGGCACAGTTCTCTGGAAACACCATATATTTT. Protein product: CASSQAQFSGNTIYF.

The gene calls are TRBV25-1 and TRBJ1-2; TRBD1 aligns across 9 bases. Trimming removed 1 base from V and 3 bases from J; junction bases left unmatched: 6. The CDR3 spans 16 residues. CDR1 and CDR2 (germline): MGHDK, SYGVNS. In nucleotides, the CDR3 is TGTGCCAGCAGTGAATCCTGGGGACAGGGTGACTATGGCTACACCTTC. Its translation: CASSESWGQGDYGYTF.

The CDR3 DNA reads TGTGCCAGCCGGGGGTATAACACAGATACGCAGTATTTT. Amino acid sequence: CASRGYNTDTQYF. The chain is built from TRBV28 and TRBJ2-3, with D tentatively TRBD2 (6 bases). The CDR3 spans 13 residues. V lost 8 bases and J lost 2, with 11 bases in between. Per germline, CDR1 MDHEN and CDR2 SYDVKM.

The chain combines TRBV21-1 with TRBJ2-7; the table assigns TRBD1, which was not confirmed against the DNA. TRBV21-1 is deemed a pseudogene. CDR3 length: 15 residues. CDR3 sequence reads: CASSKRVQGLSEQYF. CDR3 in DNA: TGTGCCAGCAGCAAAAGGGTACAGGGGCTCAGCGAGCAGTACTTC.

The J gene is TRBJ1-6, the V gene TRBV19; TRBD1 might be the D (6 bases). Germline loops: CDR1 LNHDA, CDR2 SQIVND (reference sequence). This CDR3 contains 14 residues. Trimming left V 4 bases short and J 6 bases short, with 10 bases between. The CDR3 is CASSTLQGNSPLHF. The CDR3 DNA is TGTGCCAGTAGTACCTTACAGGGTAATTCACCCCTCCACTTT.

The chain employs TRBV5-6 and TRBJ2-5, with D possibly being TRBD2 (5 bases). Germline V gene data show CDR1 as SGHDT and CDR2 as YYEEEE. V was cut by 2 bases and J by 1 base, with 9 bases left in between. The CDR3 has 14 amino acids. The CDR3 loop is CASSFPGFQETQYF. For the CDR3, the DNA is TGTGCCAGCAGCTTCCCGGGATTCCAAGAGACCCAGTACTTC. Using reference TRBV5-6 and TRBJ2-5 for the parts outside the CDR3, the full variable domain is DAGVTQSPTHLIKTRGQQVTLRCSPKSGHDTVSWYQQALGQGPQFIFQYYEEEERQRGNFPDRFSGHQFPNYSSELNVNALLLGDSALYLCASSFPGFQETQYFGPGTRLLVL.

This chain uses TRBV3-1 (or the pseudogene TRBV3-2) with TRBJ2-2; 9 positions match TRBD2. This CDR3 contains 15 residues. Germline lookup yields CDR1 LGHDT and CDR2 YNNKEL (reference sequence). Losses at the gene ends were 1 base for V and 9 bases for J; bases not matched to a gene: 6. The CDR3 sequence is CASSQGSSGIRELFF. The CDR3 bases are TGTGCCAGCAGCCAAGGATCTAGCGGGATTCGGGAGCTGTTTTTT.

The chain carries TRBV6-2 or TRBV6-3 and TRBJ2-7, with D maybe TRBD1 (6 bases). Trimming shortened V by 2 bases and J by 1 base, and 9 bases separated the two germline ends. Germline assignment: CDR1 MNHEY and CDR2 SVGEGT. The CDR3 covers 14 residues. The CDR3 DNA is TGTGCCAGCAGTTACCAGGGGCCGTCCTACGAGCAGTACTTC. It yields the protein CASSYQGPSYEQYF.

This rearrangement joins TRBV19 to TRBJ1-6; no clear D gene. The V end was cut by 0 bases, the J end by 11 bases, with 11 bases between. The CDR3 covers 14 residues. CDR1 is LNHDA and CDR2 is SQIVND in the germline V gene (reference sequence). The CDR3 sequence is CASSIDQVPAPLHF. The CDR3 coding sequence is TGTGCCAGTAGTATAGATCAGGTTCCTGCACCCCTCCACTTT.

This clone was seen a few times. The chain is built from TRBV5-6 and TRBJ1-1; TRBD1 matches 9 bases. Germline V gene data show CDR1 as SGHDT and CDR2 as YYEEEE. CDR3 length: 15 amino acids. V lost 0 bases and J lost 0; bases outside the gene matches: 0. CDR3 in DNA: TGTGCCAGCAGCTTGGGGGACAGGGTGAACACTGAAGCTTTCTTT. Translation gives CASSLGDRVNTEAFF.

The chain has TRBV20-1 and TRBJ1-2; 8 bases agree with TRBD1. This CDR3 contains 15 residues. Trimming cost V 3 bases and J 3 bases; bases outside gene matches: 9. The V gene's germline CDR1 is DFQATT and CDR2 SNEGSKA (reference sequence). The CDR3 protein is CSASWTGLMDYGYTF. CDR3 DNA: TGCAGTGCTAGTTGGACAGGGCTTATGGACTATGGCTACACCTTC.

Of note for this clone: Other DNA sequences in the same sample also yield this CDR3. V and J are TRBV7-2 and TRBJ1-5; 7 nucleotides match TRBD1. Trimming took 1 base from V and 0 from J; bases not matched to a gene: 0. The CDR3 spans 15 residues. Germline V gene lookup returns CDR1 SGHTA and CDR2 FQGNSA. Written as DNA, the CDR3 is TGTGCCAGCAGCTTAGAGGGGGCTAGCAATCAGCCCCAGCATTTT. It yields the protein CASSLEGASNQPQHF. Based on the CDR3 plus reference TRBV7-2 and TRBJ1-5, the full variable domain is GAGVSQSPSNKVTEKGKDVELRCDPISGHTALYWYRQSLGQGLEFLIYFQGNSAPDKSGLPSDRFSAERTGGSVSTLTIQRTQQEDSAVYLCASSLEGASNQPQHFGDGTRLSIL.

This chain connects TRBV6-5 to TRBJ1-1; D unclear. There are 15 residues in the CDR3. V was shortened by 2 bases and J by 0 bases, with 10 bases between the two germline ends. CDR1 is MNHEY, CDR2 SVGAGI, per germline. DNA of the CDR3: TGTGCCAGCAGTTACGCCGTAAGCATGAACACTGAAGCTTTCTTT. Translated: CASSYAVSMNTEAFF.

The CDR3: CARSTAGCSNQPQHF. CDR3 nucleotides: TGTGCCAGAAGCACGGCGGGGTGTAGCAATCAGCCCCAGCATTTT. This rearrangement joins TRBV7-5 to TRBJ1-5. TRBV7-5 is an annotated pseudogene. CDR3 length equals 15 residues.

This clone was detected a few times. The chain uses TRBV19 and TRBJ2-5; 13 bases align to TRBD2. J gave up 2 bases and V 3 bases, and 12 bases lay outside the gene matches. The length of the CDR3 is 19 residues. Germline V CDR1 and CDR2: LNHDA, SQIVND (reference sequence). CDR3 nucleotide sequence: TGTGCCAGTAGTATTGAGACTAGCGGGGGGTTATACGATCAAGAGACCCAGTACTTC. It yields the protein CASSIETSGGLYDQETQYF.

This chain links TRBV6-5 with TRBJ2-5; 11 bases fit TRBD2. This CDR3 contains 13 residues. The germline V gene has CDR1 MNHEY and CDR2 SVGAGI. The trim removed 7 bases at V and 4 bases at J, leaving 2 bases unmatched. The chain's CDR3 is CASTLAGAETQYF. CDR3 nucleotides: TGTGCCAGCACACTAGCGGGGGCAGAGACCCAGTACTTC.

V is TRBV12-3 or TRBV12-4 and J is TRBJ1-2; possibly TRBD1 for D (5 bases). V gave up 5 bases and J gave up 4 bases, with 11 bases separating them. CDR3 size: 13 residues. The CDR3 sequence: CASSPGGGYGYTF. In DNA form, the CDR3 reads TGTGCCAGCAGTCCCGGGGGAGGCTATGGCTACACCTTC.

The CDR3 bases are TGCAGTGCTAGTCTTCTAGCGGGGGCCACGCGTTCCTACGAGCAGTACTTC. Protein: CSASLLAGATRSYEQYF. The chain has TRBV20-1 and TRBJ2-7; 10 bases fit TRBD2. Trimming at V came to 3 bases and at J to 1 base, leaving 12 bases not matched to a gene. Per the germline V gene, CDR1 is DFQATT and CDR2 is SNEGSKA (reference sequence). This CDR3 is 17 amino acids long.